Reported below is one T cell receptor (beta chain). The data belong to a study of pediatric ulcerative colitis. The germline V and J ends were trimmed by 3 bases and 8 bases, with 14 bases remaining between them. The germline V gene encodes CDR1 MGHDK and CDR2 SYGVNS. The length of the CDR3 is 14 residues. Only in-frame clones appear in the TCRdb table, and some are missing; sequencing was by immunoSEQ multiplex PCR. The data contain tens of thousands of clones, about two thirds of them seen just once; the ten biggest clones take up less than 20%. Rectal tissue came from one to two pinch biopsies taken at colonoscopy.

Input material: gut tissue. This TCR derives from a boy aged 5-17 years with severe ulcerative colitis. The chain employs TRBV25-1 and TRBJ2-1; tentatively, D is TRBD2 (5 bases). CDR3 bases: TGTGCCAGCAGTGACTCCGGACTGAGCGATGAGCAGTTCTTC. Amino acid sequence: CASSDSGLSDEQFF.